Presented here are 5 T cell receptor beta chains from one specimen sequenced in a study of blood T cell repertoires in COVID-19. Clones were sequenced by immunoSEQ multiplex PCR, and TCRdb holds only the in-frame ones, with some missing. The table shows about 140,000 clones, with roughly three quarters occurring only once. The sample consisted of peripheral blood. The receptor source for this set is an older woman with acute or convalescent COVID-19.

V is TRBV30 and J is TRBJ2-7; D remains unclear. Trimming shortened V by 2 bases and J by 3 bases, and 11 bases separated the two germline ends. The CDR3 is 13 residues long. Germline CDR1 and CDR2: GTSNPN and SVGIG (reference sequence). The chain's CDR3 is CAWSTAPVYEQYF. In DNA, the CDR3 is TGTGCCTGGAGTACAGCACCGGTCTACGAGCAGTACTTC.

The chain uses TRBV5-1 and TRBJ1-4; D gene ambiguous. The CDR3 covers 15 residues. V was trimmed by 0 bases and J by 0 bases, leaving 6 bases between them. From germline, CDR1 is SGHRS and CDR2 YFSETQ. CDR3 residues: CASSLVDSTNEKLFF. CDR3 bases: TGCGCCAGCAGCTTGGTCGACTCAACTAATGAAAAACTGTTTTTT.

The chain uses TRBV5-1 and TRBJ2-1; TRBD2 matches 7 bases. Trimming cost V 4 bases and J 8 bases; bases outside gene matches: 12. Germline V gene data show CDR1 as SGHRS and CDR2 as YFSETQ. This CDR3 spans 15 amino acids. CDR3 DNA: TGCGCCAGCAGCCACCGAGAGGGGAGGGAATATGAGCAGTTCTTC. Protein sequence: CASSHREGREYEQFF. Supplemented by reference TRBV5-1 and TRBJ2-1, the full variable domain reads KAGVTQTPRYLIKTRGQQVTLSCSPISGHRSVSWYQQTPGQGLQFLFEYFSETQRNKGNFPGRFSGRQFSNSRSEMNVSTLELGDSALYLCASSHREGREYEQFFGPGTRLTVL.

The V call is TRBV19, the J call TRBJ1-4; D not resolved. Trimming took off 7 bases at V and 3 bases at J, with 9 bases between the two ends. Germline loops: CDR1 LNHDA, CDR2 SQIVND (reference sequence). The CDR3 is made up of 13 amino acids. CDR3 sequence reads: CASKEAANEKLFF. CDR3 nucleotide sequence: TGTGCCAGTAAGGAGGCGGCTAATGAAAAACTGTTTTTT. The full variable domain, rest sourced from reference TRBV19 and TRBJ1-4, is DGGITQSPKYLFRKEGQNVTLSCEQNLNHDAMYWYRQDPGQGLRLIYYSQIVNDFQKGDIAEGYSVSREKKESFPLTVTSAQKNPTAFYLCASKEAANEKLFFGSGTQLSVL.

The chain combines TRBV2 with TRBJ2-1; 9 nucleotides match TRBD2. Germline loops: CDR1 SNHLY, CDR2 FYNNEI. CDR3 length: 16 amino acids. V was clipped by 7 bases and J by 4 bases; unmatched bases: 11. CDR3 loop: CASTGLAGTPYNEQFF. DNA of the CDR3: TGTGCCAGCACAGGGCTAGCGGGGACACCGTACAATGAGCAGTTCTTC.